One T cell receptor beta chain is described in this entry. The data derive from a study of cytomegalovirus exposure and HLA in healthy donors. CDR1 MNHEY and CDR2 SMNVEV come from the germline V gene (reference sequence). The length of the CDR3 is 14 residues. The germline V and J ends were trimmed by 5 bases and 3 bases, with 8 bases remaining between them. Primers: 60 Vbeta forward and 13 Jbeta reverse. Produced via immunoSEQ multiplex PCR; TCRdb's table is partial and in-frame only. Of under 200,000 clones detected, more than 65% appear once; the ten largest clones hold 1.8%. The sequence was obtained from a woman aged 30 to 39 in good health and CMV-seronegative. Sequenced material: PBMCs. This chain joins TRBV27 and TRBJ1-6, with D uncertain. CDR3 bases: TGTGCCAGCAGTCTCAGAAACTATAATTCACCCCTCCACTTT. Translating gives CASSLRNYNSPLHF.